Listed here are 6 T cell receptor beta chains from one sample, sequenced in a study of resident and recirculating memory T cells in vitiligo. Some clones are missing from TCRdb's copy, which holds only in-frame ones; the method was immunoSEQ multiplex PCR. Altogether around 70,000 clones are present, approximately 90% being singletons, with the ten largest covering just under 5%. The sample consisted of blood. Receptors were obtained from a male donor with vitiligo.

The chain carries TRBV28 and TRBJ1-2; 9 bases agree with TRBD1. The CDR3 covers 14 residues. V lost 7 bases, J lost 1 base, and 4 bases stayed unmatched. Germline V CDR1 and CDR2: MDHEN, SYDVKM. The CDR3 nucleotides read TGTGCCAGCAAAAGGGGACAGGGTAACTATGGCTACACCTTC. Translating it yields CASKRGQGNYGYTF.

DNA of the CDR3: TGTGCCAGCAGCGCCGGCCAGCAGGGGGCTTTTAGCTCCTACGAGCAGTACTTC. It codes for CASSAGQQGAFSSYEQYF. V usage is TRBV7-9 and J usage is TRBJ2-7; TRBD1 matches 8 bases. From germline, CDR1 is SEHNR and CDR2 FQNEAQ (reference sequence). This CDR3 comprises 18 residues. V dropped 5 bases and J dropped 0; count of bases not matched to a gene: 15.

The CDR3 protein is CAWSVRGSQETQYF. DNA for the CDR3: TGTGCCTGGAGTGTACGAGGGTCCCAAGAGACCCAGTACTTC. The rearrangement joins TRBV30 to TRBJ2-5; D is perhaps TRBD2 (5 bases). V lost 0 bases and J 1 base, leaving 9 bases between the germline ends. Germline V gene lookup returns CDR1 GTSNPN and CDR2 SVGIG (reference sequence). The CDR3 loop spans 14 amino acids.

This chain uses TRBV7-6 with TRBJ2-5; D perhaps matches TRBD2 (5 bases). This CDR3 comprises 13 residues. The V end was cut by 1 base, the J end by 3 bases, with 6 bases between. Germline loops: CDR1 SGHVS, CDR2 FNYEAQ. The CDR3 DNA reads as TGTGCCAGCAGCTTAGGTAGCGAAGAGACCCAGTACTTC. Amino acid sequence: CASSLGSEETQYF.

This sequence joins TRBV5-4 and TRBJ2-3; 8 bases map to TRBD1. The germline CDR1 and CDR2 sequences are SGHNT and YYREEE (reference sequence). The junction had 5 bases not matched to a gene; V was cut back by 2 bases and J by 6 bases. The CDR3 is 14 amino acids. CDR3 nucleotides: TGTGCCAGCAGCTTTCAGGGGGCGCAGGATACGCAGTATTTT. Translation gives CASSFQGAQDTQYF.

This chain uses TRBV7-2 with TRBJ1-5; no reliable D call. Per the germline V gene, CDR1 is SGHTA and CDR2 is FQGNSA. The CDR3 spans 16 residues. V lost 1 base to trimming and J lost 6 bases, with 16 bases between them. The CDR3 DNA reads as TGTGCCAGCAGCTTAGTAGGCCAGGCAGCGGGTCAGCCCCAGCATTTT. Residues: CASSLVGQAAGQPQHF. Variable domain in full (rest from reference TRBV7-2 and TRBJ1-5): GAGVSQSPSNKVTEKGKDVELRCDPISGHTALYWYRQSLGQGLEFLIYFQGNSAPDKSGLPSDRFSAERTGGSVSTLTIQRTQQEDSAVYLCASSLVGQAAGQPQHFGDGTRLSIL.